This T cell receptor beta chain was recovered during a study of T cells in narcolepsy. General study points: Autoreactive clonotypes reportedly recurred in blood of same and different patients, not controls. Comparing one patient's CSF and blood CD4+ clonotypes highlighted HCRT- and TRIB2-specific autoreactive clonotypes. Some memory CD4+ repertoires had no autoreactive clone sequences.

This clone showed up just a few times. Its cognate antigen is unknown. Using immunoSEQ multiplex PCR, the repertoire was profiled, and TCRdb retains in-frame clones only, with some absent. The sample records some 30,000 clones, about nine tenths being singletons. V was shortened by 1 base and J by 6 bases, with 13 bases between the two germline ends. The V gene's germline CDR1 is MGHDK and CDR2 SYGVNS. The CDR3 contains 16 residues. The sequence was collected from a human donor with narcolepsy. The gene calls are TRBV25-1 and TRBJ1-6, with a possible D match to TRBD1 (6 bases). The sample taken for sequencing was CD45RA- memory CD4+ T cells from PBMCs. Here the CDR3 DNA reads TGTGCCAGCAGTGAATTTAAGGGCAGGGGTAATTCACCCCTCCACTTT. Translated: CASSEFKGRGNSPLHF. The full variable domain, rest sourced from reference TRBV25-1 and TRBJ1-6, is EADIYQTPRYLVIGTGKKITLECSQTMGHDKMYWYQQDPGMELHLIHYSYGVNSTEKGDLSSESTVSRIRTEHFPLTLESARPSHTSQYLCASSEFKGRGNSPLHFGNGTRLTVT.